This T cell receptor beta chain was obtained from a study of cytomegalovirus exposure and HLA in healthy donors. The overall study: Some 91 million unique TCRs from HLA-typed donors were held in an early release of data. Study-wide results and caveats: Excluded: some indistinguishable V segments such as TRBV6-2 and TRBV6-3. In vitro testing confirmed a few CMV-associated chains as specific for CMV antigens. Several of the most significant clusters appeared, in a later analysis, to be linked to common viral pathogens.

The CDR3 is 16 residues long. Germline lookup yields CDR1 WNHNN and CDR2 SYGVQD (reference sequence). V lost 6 bases to trimming and J lost 3 bases; unmatched junction nucleotides: 4. Concerning this clone itself: Its matching antigen is unknown.

In the PCR, 60 Vbeta and 13 Jbeta primers were used. Profiled with immunoSEQ multiplex PCR; TCRdb holds only in-frame clones, not every one. This sample yields about 55,000 clones, of which about 82% are seen a single time; 1.5% to 2% belongs to the top ten. The receptor's source is a man between 25 and 39 years old in good health and CMV-seronegative. Sequencing input: PBMCs. V gene TRBV10-1 combines with J gene TRBJ2-3; TRBD2 matches at 15 bases. The CDR3 nucleotides read TGCGCCAGCAGCTATGGACTAGCGGGAGGGACAGATACGCAGTATTTT. This gives the protein CASSYGLAGGTDTQYF.